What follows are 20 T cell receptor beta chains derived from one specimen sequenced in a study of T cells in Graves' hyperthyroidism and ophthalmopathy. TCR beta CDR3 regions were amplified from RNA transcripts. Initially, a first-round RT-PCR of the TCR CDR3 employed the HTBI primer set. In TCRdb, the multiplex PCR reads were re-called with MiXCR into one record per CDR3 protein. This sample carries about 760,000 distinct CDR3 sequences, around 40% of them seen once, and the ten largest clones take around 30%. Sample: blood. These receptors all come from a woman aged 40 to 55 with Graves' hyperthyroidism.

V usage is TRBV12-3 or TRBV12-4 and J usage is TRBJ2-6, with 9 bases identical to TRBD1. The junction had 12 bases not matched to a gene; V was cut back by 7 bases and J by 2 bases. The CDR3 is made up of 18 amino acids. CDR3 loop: CASTMVGQGFPGANVLTF. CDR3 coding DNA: TGTGCCAGCACCATGGTTGGACAGGGGTTCCCTGGGGCCAACGTCCTGACTTTC.

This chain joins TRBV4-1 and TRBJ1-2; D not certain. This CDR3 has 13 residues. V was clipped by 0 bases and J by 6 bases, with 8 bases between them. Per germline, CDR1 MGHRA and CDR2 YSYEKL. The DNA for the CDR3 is TGCGCCAGCAGCCAAGAGGATTGGAATGGCTACACCTTC. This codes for CASSQEDWNGYTF.

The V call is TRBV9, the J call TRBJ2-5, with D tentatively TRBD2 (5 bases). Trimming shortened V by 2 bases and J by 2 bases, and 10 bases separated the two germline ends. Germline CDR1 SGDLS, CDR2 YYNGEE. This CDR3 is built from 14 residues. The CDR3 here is CASSVTGWQETQYF. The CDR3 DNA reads TGTGCCAGCAGCGTGACGGGGTGGCAAGAGACCCAGTACTTC. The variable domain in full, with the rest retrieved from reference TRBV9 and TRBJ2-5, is DSGVTQTPKHLITATGQRVTLRCSPRSGDLSVYWYQQSLDQGLQFLIQYYNGEERAKGNILERFSAQQFPDLHSELNLSSLELGDSALYFCASSVTGWQETQYFGPGTRLLVL.

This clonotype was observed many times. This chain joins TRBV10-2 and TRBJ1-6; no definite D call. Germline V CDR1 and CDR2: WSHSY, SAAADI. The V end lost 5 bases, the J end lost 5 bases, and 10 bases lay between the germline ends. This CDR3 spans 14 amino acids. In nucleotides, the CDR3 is TGCGCCAGCAGTCTACCCCGGGATAATTCACCCCTCCACTTT. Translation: CASSLPRDNSPLHF.

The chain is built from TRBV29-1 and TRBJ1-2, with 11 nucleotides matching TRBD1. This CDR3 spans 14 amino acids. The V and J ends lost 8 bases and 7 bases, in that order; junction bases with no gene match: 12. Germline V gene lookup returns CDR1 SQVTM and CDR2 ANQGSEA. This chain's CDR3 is CSLDRTGGVRGYTF. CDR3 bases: TGCAGCTTAGATCGGACAGGGGGCGTACGTGGCTACACCTTC.

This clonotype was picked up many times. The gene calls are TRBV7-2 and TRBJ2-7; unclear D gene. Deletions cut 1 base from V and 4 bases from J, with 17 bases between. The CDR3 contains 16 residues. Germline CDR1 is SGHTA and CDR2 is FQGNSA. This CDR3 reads CASSLGSGSRLYEQYF. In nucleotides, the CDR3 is TGTGCCAGCAGCTTAGGTAGTGGCAGTCGATTGTACGAGCAGTACTTC.

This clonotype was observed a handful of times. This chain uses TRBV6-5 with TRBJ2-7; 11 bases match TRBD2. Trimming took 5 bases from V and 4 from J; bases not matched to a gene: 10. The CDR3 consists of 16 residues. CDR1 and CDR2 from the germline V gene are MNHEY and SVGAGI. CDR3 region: CASSPRGTSGTYEQYF. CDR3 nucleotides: TGTGCCAGCAGTCCCCGCGGGACTAGCGGAACTTACGAGCAGTACTTC.

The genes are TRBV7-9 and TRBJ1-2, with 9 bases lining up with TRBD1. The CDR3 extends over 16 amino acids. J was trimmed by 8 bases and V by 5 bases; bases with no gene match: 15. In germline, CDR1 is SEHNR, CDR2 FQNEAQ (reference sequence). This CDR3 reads CASSQEGWTGVKGYTF. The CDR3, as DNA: TGTGCCAGCAGCCAAGAGGGCTGGACAGGGGTTAAAGGCTACACCTTC.

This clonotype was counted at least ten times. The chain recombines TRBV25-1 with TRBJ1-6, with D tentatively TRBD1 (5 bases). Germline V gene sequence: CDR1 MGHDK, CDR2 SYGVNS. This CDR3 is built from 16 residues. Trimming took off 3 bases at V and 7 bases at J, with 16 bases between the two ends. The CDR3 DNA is TGTGCCAGCAGTGATGTTGTGCAGGGACTGAATTCACCCCTCCACTTT. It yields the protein CASSDVVQGLNSPLHF.

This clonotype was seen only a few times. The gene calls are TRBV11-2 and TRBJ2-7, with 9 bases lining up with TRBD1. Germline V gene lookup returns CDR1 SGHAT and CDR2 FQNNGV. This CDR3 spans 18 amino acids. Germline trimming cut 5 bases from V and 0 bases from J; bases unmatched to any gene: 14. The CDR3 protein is CASSTGQGRLRSSYEQYF. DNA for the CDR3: TGTGCCAGCAGCACAGGACAGGGGAGATTACGAAGCTCCTACGAGCAGTACTTC.

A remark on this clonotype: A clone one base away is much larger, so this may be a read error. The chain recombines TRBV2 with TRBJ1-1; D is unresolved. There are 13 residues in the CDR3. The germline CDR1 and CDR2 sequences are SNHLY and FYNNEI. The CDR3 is CASSELVYTGAFF. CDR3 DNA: TGTGCCAGCAGTGAATTGGTGTACACTGGAGCTTTCTTT.

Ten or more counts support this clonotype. CDR3 sequence reads: CSVEGVGVIVPNSPLHF. The CDR3 nucleotides are TGCAGCGTTGAAGGGGTGGGGGTAATCGTCCCTAATTCACCCCTCCACTTT. V and J are TRBV29-1 and TRBJ1-6; perhaps TRBD1 as D (5 bases). The CDR3 contains 17 residues. Germline assignment: CDR1 SQVTM and CDR2 ANQGSEA. V was trimmed by 1 base and J by 6 bases, leaving 19 bases between them.

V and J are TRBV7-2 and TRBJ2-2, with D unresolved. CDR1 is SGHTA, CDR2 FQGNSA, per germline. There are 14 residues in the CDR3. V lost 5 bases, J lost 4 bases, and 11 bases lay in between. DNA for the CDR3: TGTGCCAGCAGCGACCACGAGAGCACCGGGGAGCTGTTTTTT. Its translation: CASSDHESTGELFF.

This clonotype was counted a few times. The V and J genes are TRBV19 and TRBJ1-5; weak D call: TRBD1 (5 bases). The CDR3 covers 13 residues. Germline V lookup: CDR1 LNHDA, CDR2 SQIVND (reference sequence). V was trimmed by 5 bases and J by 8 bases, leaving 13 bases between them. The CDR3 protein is CASSVPGPKPQHF. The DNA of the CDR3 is TGTGCCAGTAGTGTCCCAGGGCCCAAGCCCCAGCATTTT. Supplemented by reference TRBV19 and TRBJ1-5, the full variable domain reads DGGITQSPKYLFRKEGQNVTLSCEQNLNHDAMYWYRQDPGQGLRLIYYSQIVNDFQKGDIAEGYSVSREKKESFPLTVTSAQKNPTAFYLCASSVPGPKPQHFGDGTRLSIL.

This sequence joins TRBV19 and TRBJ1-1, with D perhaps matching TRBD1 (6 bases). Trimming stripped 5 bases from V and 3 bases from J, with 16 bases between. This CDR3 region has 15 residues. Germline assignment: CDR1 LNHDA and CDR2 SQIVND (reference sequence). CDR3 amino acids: CASSPRTVRHTEAFF. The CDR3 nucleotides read TGTGCCAGTAGTCCAAGGACAGTACGTCACACTGAAGCTTTCTTT.

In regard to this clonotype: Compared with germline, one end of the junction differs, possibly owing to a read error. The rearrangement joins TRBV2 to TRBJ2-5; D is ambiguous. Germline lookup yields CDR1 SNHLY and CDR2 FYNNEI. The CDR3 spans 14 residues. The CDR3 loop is CASVAWVYQGTQYF. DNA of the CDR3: TGTGCCAGCGTGGCTTGGGTGTACCAAGGGACCCAGTACTTC.

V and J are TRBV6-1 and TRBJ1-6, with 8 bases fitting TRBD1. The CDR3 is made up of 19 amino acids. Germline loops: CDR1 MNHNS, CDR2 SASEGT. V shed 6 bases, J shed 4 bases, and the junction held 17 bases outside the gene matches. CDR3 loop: CASRTLRSRDRFYNSPLHF. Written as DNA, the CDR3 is TGTGCCAGCAGAACCCTCCGGTCCCGGGACAGGTTTTATAATTCACCCCTCCACTTT.

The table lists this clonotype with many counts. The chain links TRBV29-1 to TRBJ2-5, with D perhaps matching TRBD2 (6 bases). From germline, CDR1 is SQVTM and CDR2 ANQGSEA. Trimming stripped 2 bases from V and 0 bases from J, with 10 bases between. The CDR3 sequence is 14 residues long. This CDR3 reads CSVERGSYQETQYF. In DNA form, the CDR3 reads TGCAGCGTTGAACGGGGGTCCTACCAAGAGACCCAGTACTTC.

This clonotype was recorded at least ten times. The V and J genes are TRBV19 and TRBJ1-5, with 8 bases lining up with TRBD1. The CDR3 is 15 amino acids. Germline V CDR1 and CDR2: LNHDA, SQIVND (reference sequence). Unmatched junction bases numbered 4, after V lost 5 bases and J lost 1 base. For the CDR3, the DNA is TGTGCCAGTAGTTGGACAGGGCTGAGCAATCAGCCCCAGCATTTT. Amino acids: CASSWTGLSNQPQHF.

The CDR3 nucleotides are TGTGCCAGCCGATGGAACCGGGGAGAGACCCAGTACTTC. Translating it yields CASRWNRGETQYF. The chain carries TRBV25-1 and TRBJ2-5, with D possibly TRBD2 on 5 matching bases. V lost 8 bases and J lost 4, with 14 bases in between. Per the germline V gene, CDR1 is MGHDK and CDR2 is SYGVNS. This CDR3 has 13 amino acids.